These 7 T cell receptor beta chains originate from one sample sequenced in a study of neurological immune-mediated disorders. TCRdb processed the 5' RACE reads anew with MiXCR; each CDR3 protein has one entry. The sample has tens of thousands of distinct CDR3 sequences, approximately 2.8% seen once; the top ten hold about 1%. The sample consisted of PBMCs. The receptors were gathered from a woman aged 25 to 39 with multiple sclerosis.

In its sample, this clonotype was seen many times. The chain recombines TRBV7-2 with TRBJ2-3, with 10 bases that match TRBD2. J gave up 0 bases and V 4 bases, and 7 bases lay outside the gene matches. From germline, CDR1 is SGHTA and CDR2 FQGNSA. The CDR3 runs 17 residues. The CDR3 sequence is CASSSEGLAVSTDTQYF. Here the CDR3 DNA reads TGTGCCAGCAGCTCTGAAGGACTAGCGGTTAGCACAGATACGCAGTATTTT.

This clonotype has ten or more counts. The V call is TRBV12-3 or TRBV12-4, the J call TRBJ2-3; possible D gene TRBD2, 8 bases. The CDR3 has 16 amino acids. Trimming took 3 bases from V and 0 from J, leaving 13 bases between them. The CDR3 loop is CASSFREGASTDTQYF. Written as DNA, the CDR3 is TGTGCCAGCAGTTTCCGGGAGGGGGCAAGCACAGATACGCAGTATTTT.

V is TRBV6-2 or TRBV6-3 and J is TRBJ2-1; 7 bases align to TRBD1. The trim removed 7 bases at V and 2 bases at J, leaving 11 bases unmatched. Germline CDR1 and CDR2: MNHEY and SVGEGT. The CDR3 is made up of 16 amino acids. CDR3 in amino acids: CASKGGRGRTYNEQFF. CDR3 DNA: TGTGCCAGCAAGGGCGGAAGGGGGCGAACCTACAATGAGCAGTTCTTC.

This clonotype was counted many times. This chain uses TRBV29-1 with TRBJ2-2, with no clear D. The CDR3 extends over 13 amino acids. Trimming took off 4 bases at V and 2 bases at J, with 8 bases between the two ends. Germline assignment: CDR1 SQVTM and CDR2 ANQGSEA. CDR3 sequence: CSVGPDNTGELFF. CDR3 coding DNA: TGCAGCGTTGGTCCCGATAACACCGGGGAGCTGTTTTTT.

Ten or more counts support this clonotype. J is TRBJ2-1 and V is TRBV5-6; D is uncertain. The CDR3 runs to 15 residues. CDR1 is SGHDT and CDR2 is YYEEEE in the germline V gene. V was pared by 3 bases and J by 10 bases, with 20 bases between. Written as DNA, the CDR3 is TGTGCCAGCAGCTCGTGGAAGGGTGACTTTGGGGAGCAGTTCTTC. As protein: CASSSWKGDFGEQFF.

In this sample, this clonotype turned up many times. CDR3 loop: CASSPYGPGTSGAAPLAKNIQYF. The CDR3 nucleotides read TGCGCCAGCAGCCCTTACGGCCCCGGGACTAGCGGGGCAGCACCCTTAGCCAAAAACATTCAGTACTTC. The chain combines TRBV5-1 with TRBJ2-4; TRBD2 matches 13 bases. Germline CDR1 SGHRS, CDR2 YFSETQ. CDR3 length equals 23 residues. Trimming cost V 4 bases and J 0 bases; bases outside gene matches: 22.

This clonotype was recorded many times. The chain has TRBV3-1 and TRBJ2-7, with D maybe TRBD1 (5 bases). Germline assignment: CDR1 LGHDT and CDR2 YNNKEL (reference sequence). V was cut by 4 bases and J by 2 bases, with 12 bases left in between. This CDR3 region has 14 residues. The DNA for the CDR3 is TGTGCCAGCAGCCCTTCGACAGATACCTACGAGCAGTACTTC. It yields the protein CASSPSTDTYEQYF.